Listed here are 25 T cell receptor beta chains from one sample, sequenced in a study of shared clonotypes between healthy human individuals. Here immunoSEQ multiplex PCR was the method, and the copy in TCRdb shows in-frame clones only, minus some. The sample lists 500,000 to 650,000 clones, around 78% occurring once. Sequenced sample: PBMCs. These receptors all come from a woman between 35 and 50 years old in good health. Some clones in this sample may be carry-over from other donors' samples.

The rearrangement joins TRBV4-1 to TRBJ2-2; 10 bases line up with TRBD2. Germline CDR1 and CDR2: MGHRA and YSYEKL. After removal of 4 bases from V and 5 bases from J, the junction contained 4 bases not matched to a gene. The CDR3 contains 15 residues. In DNA, the CDR3 is TGCGCCAGCAGCCCCGGACTAGCGGTAACCGGGGAGCTGTTTTTT. This codes for CASSPGLAVTGELFF.

The rearrangement uses TRBV7-9 and TRBJ1-5, with D possibly TRBD1 on 5 matching bases. V was trimmed by 2 bases and J by 7 bases, leaving 12 bases between them. The CDR3 covers 14 residues. Germline loops: CDR1 SEHNR, CDR2 FQNEAQ (reference sequence). The CDR3 bases are TGTGCCAGCAGCTTAACTGGGGGTGGGCAGCCCCAGCATTTT. Amino acids: CASSLTGGGQPQHF. Using reference TRBV7-9 and TRBJ1-5 for the parts outside the CDR3, the full variable domain is DTGVSQNPRHKITKRGQNVTFRCDPISEHNRLYWYRQTLGQGPEFLTYFQNEAQLEKSRLLSDRFSAERPKGSFSTLEIQRTEQGDSAMYLCASSLTGGGQPQHFGDGTRLSIL.

This chain uses TRBV30 with TRBJ1-2, with D uncertain. There are 13 residues in the CDR3. Germline CDR1 reads GTSNPN; CDR2 reads SVGIG (reference sequence). V was trimmed by 0 bases and J by 4 bases, leaving 9 bases between them. The CDR3 here is CAWSVPVSYGYTF. The DNA of the CDR3 is TGTGCCTGGAGTGTACCCGTAAGCTATGGCTACACCTTC.

This clone was recorded a few times. Other DNA sequences in the sample encode the same CDR3. This rearrangement joins TRBV10-3 to TRBJ1-1; D not certain. Germline V lookup: CDR1 ENHRY, CDR2 SYGVKD. V lost 6 bases to trimming and J lost 3 bases, with 8 bases between them. The CDR3 totals 12 residues. The CDR3 DNA reads as TGTGCCATCAGAGGGTTGGACACTGAAGCTTTCTTT. It yields the protein CAIRGLDTEAFF.

This clone was detected only once. The CDR3 spells CASSVQGAVTSYEQYF. The CDR3 DNA is TGTGCCAGCTCAGTGCAGGGGGCGGTAACCTCCTACGAGCAGTACTTC. The V and J genes are TRBV18 and TRBJ2-7; the match to TRBD1 covers 8 bases. Trimming took 5 bases from V and 0 from J; bases not matched to a gene: 9. The CDR3 loop spans 16 amino acids. Germline-derived CDR1 and CDR2 are KGHSH and LQKENI.

Comments on this clone: A single base separates this from a much larger clone, so it may be a read error. The chain couples TRBV7-9 to TRBJ1-2; weak D call: TRBD1 (6 bases). Trimming took 10 bases from V and 6 from J, leaving 15 bases between them. Germline values: CDR1 SEHNR, CDR2 FQNEAQ (reference sequence). The CDR3 sequence is 12 residues long. CDR3 region: CANNRVTDGYTF. The CDR3 nucleotides read TGTGCCAACAACAGGGTAACGGATGGCTACACCTTC. The variable domain in full, with the rest retrieved from reference TRBV7-9 and TRBJ1-2, is DTGVSQNPRHKITKRGQNVTFRCDPISEHNRLYWYRQTLGQGPEFLTYFQNEAQLEKSRLLSDRFSAERPKGSFSTLEIQRTEQGDSAMYLCANNRVTDGYTFGSGTRLTVV.

CDR3 bases: TGTGCCAGCAGCTTACAGGGACAGGGTTACAATGAGCAGTTCTTC. This translates into CASSLQGQGYNEQFF. The chain is built from TRBV7-3 and TRBJ2-1, with 9 nucleotides matching TRBD1. The CDR3 sequence is 15 residues long. The trim removed 2 bases at V and 4 bases at J, leaving 3 bases unmatched. The germline V gene encodes CDR1 SGHTA and CDR2 FQGTGA.

The genes are TRBV6-6 and TRBJ2-7, with 9 bases identical to TRBD2. Germline loops: CDR1 MNHNY, CDR2 SVGAGI (reference sequence). This CDR3 has 15 residues. The junction had 6 bases not matched to a gene; V was cut back by 1 base and J by 5 bases. In DNA, the CDR3 is TGTGCCAGCAGTTACTTAGCGGGAGAGTTCGACGAGCAGTACTTC. Protein: CASSYLAGEFDEQYF.

The chain has TRBV2 and TRBJ2-7; TRBD1 agrees at 8 bases. V was pared by 2 bases and J by 0 bases, with 9 bases of the junction left unmatched. The CDR3 sequence is 17 residues long. The germline gives CDR1 SNHLY, CDR2 FYNNEI. The CDR3 DNA reads as TGTGCCAGCAGTGAAAGTGTGTGGGACAGGAGCTCCTACGAGCAGTACTTC. Translation: CASSESVWDRSSYEQYF.

The chain is built from TRBV11-2 and TRBJ2-1, with 11 positions matching TRBD2. The CDR3 extends over 15 amino acids. V was clipped by 5 bases and J by 10 bases; unmatched bases: 10. Germline CDR1 reads SGHAT; CDR2 reads FQNNGV. In DNA form, the CDR3 reads TGTGCCAGCAGCCAACTAGCGGGAGTTTTGAAAGAGCAGTTCTTC. It translates to CASSQLAGVLKEQFF.

DNA for the CDR3: TGTGCCAGCAGTCAACAGGGGGCGCTTTGGGTAGATACGCAGTATTTT. Its translation is CASSQQGALWVDTQYF. The chain has TRBV27 and TRBJ2-3, with 9 bases that match TRBD1. Germline assignment: CDR1 MNHEY and CDR2 SMNVEV (reference sequence). The V and J ends lost 5 bases and 5 bases, in that order; junction bases with no gene match: 11. The CDR3 length is 16 residues.

The chain employs TRBV30 and TRBJ1-6; D call uncertain. Per germline, CDR1 GTSNPN and CDR2 SVGIG (reference sequence). Trimming stripped 0 bases from V and 2 bases from J, with 11 bases between. The CDR3 is made up of 16 amino acids. The CDR3 here is CAWSVDDRAYNSPLHF. In DNA, the CDR3 is TGTGCCTGGAGTGTAGACGACCGGGCCTATAATTCACCCCTCCACTTT. The whole variable domain, remainder taken from reference TRBV30 and TRBJ1-6, is SQTIHQWPATLVQPVGSPLSLECTVEGTSNPNLYWYRQAAGRGLQLLFYSVGIGQISSEVPQNLSASRPQDRQFILSSKKLLLSDSGFYLCAWSVDDRAYNSPLHFGNGTRLTVT.

This chain uses TRBV19 with TRBJ2-6; unclear D gene. V gave up 10 bases and J gave up 0 bases, with 13 bases separating them. Germline CDR1 is LNHDA and CDR2 is SQIVND (reference sequence). The CDR3 extends over 15 amino acids. CDR3 in amino acids: CATALLISGANVLTF. The CDR3 DNA is TGTGCCACCGCGTTACTGATCTCTGGGGCCAACGTCCTGACTTTC.

The J gene is TRBJ2-3, the V gene TRBV13; 11 bases match TRBD2. Germline lookup yields CDR1 PRHDT and CDR2 FYEKMQ (reference sequence). V trimming: 3 bases; J trimming: 1 base; junction bases outside the gene matches: 9. The length of the CDR3 is 18 residues. DNA of the CDR3: TGTGCCAGCAGCTTGAGAGGGCCGGGACTAGCGGGCACAGATACGCAGTATTTT. It specifies CASSLRGPGLAGTDTQYF.

V gene TRBV18 combines with J gene TRBJ2-7; D is uncertain. This CDR3 region has 12 residues. Trimming stripped 1 base from V and 7 bases from J, with 8 bases between. CDR1 and CDR2 (germline): KGHSH, LQKENI. DNA for the CDR3: TGTGCCAGCTCACCACGTCACGGGGAGCAGTACTTC. This encodes CASSPRHGEQYF. Complete variable domain (other parts from reference TRBV18 and TRBJ2-7): NAGVMQNPRHLVRRRGQEARLRCSPMKGHSHVYWYRQLPEEGLKFMVYLQKENIIDESGMPKERFSAEFPKEGPSILRIQQVVRGDSAAYFCASSPRHGEQYFGPGTRLTVT.

The chain joins TRBV18 to TRBJ2-1; 10 nucleotides match TRBD2. CDR1 and CDR2 from the germline V gene are KGHSH and LQKENI. V gave up 6 bases and J gave up 8 bases; unmatched junction bases: 10. The CDR3 covers 15 residues. The CDR3 reads CASSSVLAGEDEQFF. CDR3 DNA: TGTGCCAGCTCCAGTGTGCTAGCGGGAGAGGATGAGCAGTTCTTC.

About this clone: At one end the junction does not follow the germline gene, possibly because of a read error. The rearrangement uses TRBV18 and TRBJ2-7, with 14 bases that match TRBD2. Germline CDR1 KGHSH, CDR2 LQKENI. CDR3 size: 16 residues. The CDR3 sequence: CASSSPATSGRGEQYF. The CDR3 DNA reads TGTGCCAGCTCATCACCCGCGACTAGCGGGAGGGGTGAGCAGTACTTC. The whole variable domain, filled in from reference TRBV18 and TRBJ2-7, reads NAGVMQNPRHLVRRRGQEARLRCSPMKGHSHVYWYRQLPEEGLKFMVYLQKENIIDESGMPKERFSAEFPKEGPSILRIQQVVRGDSAAYFCASSSPATSGRGEQYFGPGTRLTVT.

V is TRBV2 and J is TRBJ2-3, with D unclear. Germline V gives CDR1 SNHLY, CDR2 FYNNEI. The CDR3 loop spans 13 amino acids. Trimming left V 4 bases short and J 3 bases short, with 8 bases between. As DNA, the CDR3 is TGTGCCAGCAGTGGTGACGGAACAGATACGCAGTATTTT. Translated: CASSGDGTDTQYF.

V is TRBV30 and J is TRBJ1-2; TRBD1 is a possible D gene (5 bases). Trimming shortened V by 5 bases and J by 8 bases, and 18 bases separated the two germline ends. This CDR3 contains 13 residues. Germline lookup yields CDR1 GTSNPN and CDR2 SVGIG (reference sequence). The CDR3 DNA sequence: TGTGCCTGGGATCCCTCATGGGGGAAAGGCTACACCTTC. The encoded protein is CAWDPSWGKGYTF. Full variable domain (outside the CDR3, taken from reference TRBV30 and TRBJ1-2): SQTIHQWPATLVQPVGSPLSLECTVEGTSNPNLYWYRQAAGRGLQLLFYSVGIGQISSEVPQNLSASRPQDRQFILSSKKLLLSDSGFYLCAWDPSWGKGYTFGSGTRLTVV.

The rearrangement uses TRBV6-4 and TRBJ1-3, with 9 positions matching TRBD1. The CDR3 has 15 residues. Germline CDR1 MRHNA, CDR2 SNTAGT. Unmatched junction bases numbered 5, after V lost 8 bases and J lost 0 bases. CDR3: CASGQGHHSGNTIYF. The CDR3 DNA reads TGTGCCAGCGGACAGGGGCACCACTCTGGAAACACCATATATTTT.

This rearrangement joins TRBV6-1 to TRBJ1-5, with D unresolved. Per the germline V gene, CDR1 is MNHNS and CDR2 is SASEGT. The CDR3 contains 15 residues. Between the trimmed V and J ends, which lost 1 base and 1 base, there was a span of 8 bases. CDR3 nucleotides: TGTGCCAGCAGTGAAGATGGAGGAAGCAATCAGCCCCAGCATTTT. Translation gives CASSEDGGSNQPQHF.

This chain joins TRBV27 and TRBJ1-2, with TRBD1 as a possible D gene (5 bases). Germline CDR1 is MNHEY and CDR2 is SMNVEV (reference sequence). The CDR3 length is 16 residues. Deletions cut 6 bases from V and 0 bases from J, with 17 bases between. CDR3 nucleotide sequence: TGTGCCAGCAGACCTACCCGACAGAAAGCTAACTATGGCTACACCTTC. Translating it yields CASRPTRQKANYGYTF.

This chain connects TRBV9 to TRBJ1-3; 8 bases match TRBD1. With 4 bases clipped from V and 2 bases from J, the junction kept 2 bases outside the gene matches. CDR1 is SGDLS and CDR2 is YYNGEE in the germline V gene. CDR3 length: 14 residues. The CDR3 is CASSLQGAGNTIYF. The CDR3 DNA sequence: TGTGCCAGCAGCTTACAGGGGGCTGGAAACACCATATATTTT.

The chain has TRBV19 and TRBJ2-5, with 12 bases fitting TRBD1. The CDR3 totals 16 residues. The V segment lost 5 bases and the J segment 5 bases; nucleotides outside the gene matches: 9. Germline V gives CDR1 LNHDA, CDR2 SQIVND (reference sequence). The CDR3 sequence is CASSWGQGADGETQYF. The CDR3 DNA follows: TGTGCCAGTAGTTGGGGACAGGGGGCCGACGGGGAGACCCAGTACTTC. The variable domain in full, completed from reference TRBV19 and TRBJ2-5, reads DGGITQSPKYLFRKEGQNVTLSCEQNLNHDAMYWYRQDPGQGLRLIYYSQIVNDFQKGDIAEGYSVSREKKESFPLTVTSAQKNPTAFYLCASSWGQGADGETQYFGPGTRLLVL.

This CDR3 reads CASSEFGSGRYEQYF. CDR3 DNA: TGTGCCAGCAGTGAATTCGGTAGCGGGAGGTACGAGCAGTACTTC. V gene TRBV25-1 combines with J gene TRBJ2-7; 10 nucleotides match TRBD2. The CDR3 length is 15 residues. Germline V gives CDR1 MGHDK, CDR2 SYGVNS. V lost 1 base, J lost 4 bases, and 4 bases stayed unmatched.